Detailed here is one T cell receptor beta chain. Its antigen remains unidentified. One base away there is no much larger clone; base qualities are not given. TCRbeta CDR3 regions were amplified from genomic DNA by means of the immunoSEQ Assay, a bias-controlled multiplex PCR. The source study handled its data this way. Within the assay, amplification of reference gene primers was used to estimate how many nucleated cells each sample contained. To quantify the absolute abundance of each unique TCRbeta CDR3 rearrangement, sequence reads were collapsed and filtered. Productive Simpson clonality was computed per sample as the square root of Simpson's diversity index over productive rearrangements. TCRdb retrieved this table from immuneACCESS and kept in-frame rearrangements only. Not all clones are present; in checked studies, unresolved V genes account for under half, and no reason is known for the remainder. V and J calls and clone size are given by that table; D and trimming were obtained from the DNA. The sample table records around 700,000 clones; around 89% of these occur just once. Jointly, the top ten make up approximately 0.25% of the sample.

The data belong to a study of blood T cell repertoires in COVID-19 (dated by TCRdb to about 2020). Regarding the study in general: Collaborator samples came from the United States, Italy and Spain and covered acute and convalescent phases of COVID-19. The prospective study material was composed of cDNA or gDNA derived from T cells, B-cell-depleted T cells, or PBMCs. Deeply sampled blood TCRbeta repertoires from subjects exposed to, actively infected with, or recovered from COVID-19 were included in the dataset. A freely available public database, intended as a resource for researchers studying the immune response to SARS-CoV-2, is where the repertoires were released. Samples were obtained from the ongoing ImmuneRACE study (first 160 participants) and from some 1,200 subjects provided by 6 global collaborators. A de-identified subject ID, COVID-19 status, age in years and sex were almost always included in the sample metadata. Where available, HLA class I and class II types were obtained from metadata supplied by the sample provider rather than from assay-based typing. Results and caveats for the whole study, not just this receptor: The amount of clinical and demographic metadata varied by source and participant and was provided uncurated.

Trimmed from V: 1 base; trimmed from J: 4 bases; junction bases lacking a gene match: 8. CDR1 MGHRA and CDR2 YSYEKL were looked up in the germline V gene. The CDR3 contains 16 residues, cysteine and phenylalanine counted. Just CDR3 DNA is preserved here, 48 bases in frame from base 1. The collaborating institutions used their own protocols to collect whole blood in K2EDTA tubes. For TCRbeta analysis, collaborator samples were shipped as frozen whole blood, as isolated PBMCs, or as DNA extracted from either sample type. The chain is made from TRBV4-1 and TRBJ1-2; the central 8 bases match TRBD1. This sequence was found in a young woman with acute or convalescent COVID-19. Sequencing was carried out using peripheral blood. For the CDR3, the sequence is CASSQAPDRGGYGYTF. The nucleotide sequence is given as TGCGCCAGCAGCCAAGCTCCCGACAGGGGCGGCTATGGCTACACCTTC.